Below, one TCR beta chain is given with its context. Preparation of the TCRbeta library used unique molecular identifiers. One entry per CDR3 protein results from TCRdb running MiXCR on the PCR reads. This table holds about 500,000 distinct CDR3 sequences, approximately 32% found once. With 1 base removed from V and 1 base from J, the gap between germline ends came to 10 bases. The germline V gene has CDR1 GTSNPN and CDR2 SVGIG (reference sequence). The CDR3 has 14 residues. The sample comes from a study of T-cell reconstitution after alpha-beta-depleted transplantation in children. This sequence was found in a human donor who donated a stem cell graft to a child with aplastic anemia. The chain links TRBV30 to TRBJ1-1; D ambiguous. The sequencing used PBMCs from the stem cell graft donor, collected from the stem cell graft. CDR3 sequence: CAWSGLTRNTEAFF. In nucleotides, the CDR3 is TGTGCCTGGAGTGGATTGACGAGGAACACTGAAGCTTTCTTT.